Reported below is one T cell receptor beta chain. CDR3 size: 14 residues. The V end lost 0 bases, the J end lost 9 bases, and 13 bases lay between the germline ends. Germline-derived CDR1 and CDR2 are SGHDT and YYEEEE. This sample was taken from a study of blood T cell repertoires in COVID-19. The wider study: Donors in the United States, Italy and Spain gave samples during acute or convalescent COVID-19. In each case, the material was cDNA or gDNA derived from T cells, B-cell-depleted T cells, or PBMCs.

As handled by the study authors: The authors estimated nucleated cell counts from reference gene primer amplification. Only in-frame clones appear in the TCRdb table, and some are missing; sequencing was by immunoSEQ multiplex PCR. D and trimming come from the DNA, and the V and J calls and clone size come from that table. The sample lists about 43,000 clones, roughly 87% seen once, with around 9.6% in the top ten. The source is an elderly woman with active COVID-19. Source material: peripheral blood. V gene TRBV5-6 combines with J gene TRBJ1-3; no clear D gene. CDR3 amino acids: CASSLGPHRGTIYF. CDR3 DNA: TGTGCCAGCAGCTTGGGGCCCCACCGGGGCACCATATATTTT. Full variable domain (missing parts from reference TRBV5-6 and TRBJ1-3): DAGVTQSPTHLIKTRGQQVTLRCSPKSGHDTVSWYQQALGQGPQFIFQYYEEEERQRGNFPDRFSGHQFPNYSSELNVNALLLGDSALYLCASSLGPHRGTIYFGEGSWLTVV.